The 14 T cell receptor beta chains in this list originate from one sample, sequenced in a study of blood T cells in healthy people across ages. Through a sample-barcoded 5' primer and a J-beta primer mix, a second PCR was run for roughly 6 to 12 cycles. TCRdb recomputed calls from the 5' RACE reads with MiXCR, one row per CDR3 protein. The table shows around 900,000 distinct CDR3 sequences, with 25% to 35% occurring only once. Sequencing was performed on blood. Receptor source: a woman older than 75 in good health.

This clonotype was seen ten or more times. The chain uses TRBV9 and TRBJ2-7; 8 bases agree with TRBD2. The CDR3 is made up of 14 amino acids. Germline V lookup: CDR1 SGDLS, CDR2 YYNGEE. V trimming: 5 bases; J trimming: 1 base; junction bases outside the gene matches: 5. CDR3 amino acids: CASSRAGESYEQYF. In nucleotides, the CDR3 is TGTGCCAGCAGTCGAGCGGGGGAGTCCTACGAGCAGTACTTC.

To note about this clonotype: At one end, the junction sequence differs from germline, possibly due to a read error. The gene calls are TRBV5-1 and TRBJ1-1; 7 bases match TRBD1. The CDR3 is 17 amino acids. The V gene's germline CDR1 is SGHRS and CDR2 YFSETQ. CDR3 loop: CASSLEGARLMNPEAFF. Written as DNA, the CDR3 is TGCGCCAGCAGCTTGGAGGGGGCACGTCTCATGAACCCTGAAGCTTTCTTT.

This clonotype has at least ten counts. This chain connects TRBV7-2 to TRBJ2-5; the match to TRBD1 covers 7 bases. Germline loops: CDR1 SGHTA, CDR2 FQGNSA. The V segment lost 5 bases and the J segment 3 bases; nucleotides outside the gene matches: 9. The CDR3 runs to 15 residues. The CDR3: CASSPGGRGKETQYF. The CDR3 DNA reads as TGTGCCAGCAGCCCAGGGGGAAGGGGAAAAGAGACCCAGTACTTC.

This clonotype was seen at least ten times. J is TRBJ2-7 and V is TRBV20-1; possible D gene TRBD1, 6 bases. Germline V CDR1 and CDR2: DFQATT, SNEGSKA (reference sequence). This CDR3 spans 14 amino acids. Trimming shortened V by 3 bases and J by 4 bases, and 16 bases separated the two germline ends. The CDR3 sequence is CSASFRGVRYEQYF. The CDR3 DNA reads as TGCAGTGCTAGTTTCAGGGGCGTTCGATACGAGCAGTACTTC.

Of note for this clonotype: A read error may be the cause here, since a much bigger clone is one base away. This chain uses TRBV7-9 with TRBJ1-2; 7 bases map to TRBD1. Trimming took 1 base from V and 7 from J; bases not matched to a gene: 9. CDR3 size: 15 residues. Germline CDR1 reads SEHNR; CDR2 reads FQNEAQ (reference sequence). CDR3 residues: CASSLGPTGNFGYTF. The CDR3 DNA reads TGTGCCAGCAGCTTAGGCCCGACAGGGAATTTTGGCTACACCTTC.

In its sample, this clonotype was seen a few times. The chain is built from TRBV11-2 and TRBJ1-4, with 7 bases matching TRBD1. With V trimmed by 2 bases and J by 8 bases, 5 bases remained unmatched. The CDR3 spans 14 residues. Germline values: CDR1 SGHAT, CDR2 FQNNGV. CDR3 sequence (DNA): TGTGCCAGCAGCTTAAACAGGGGTCGAGAAAAACTGTTTTTT. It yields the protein CASSLNRGREKLFF.

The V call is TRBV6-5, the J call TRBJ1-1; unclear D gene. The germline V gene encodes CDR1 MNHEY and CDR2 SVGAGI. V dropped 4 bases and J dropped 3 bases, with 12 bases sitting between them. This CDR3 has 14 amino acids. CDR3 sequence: CASSSATVYTEAFF. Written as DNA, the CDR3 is TGTGCCAGCAGTTCCGCCACCGTATACACTGAAGCTTTCTTT.

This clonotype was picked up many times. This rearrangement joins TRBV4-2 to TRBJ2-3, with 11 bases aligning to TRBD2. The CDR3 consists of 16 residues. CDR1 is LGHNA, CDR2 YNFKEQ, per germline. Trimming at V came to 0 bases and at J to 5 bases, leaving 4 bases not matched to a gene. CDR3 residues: CASSQEKGLAVDTQYF. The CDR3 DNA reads TGTGCCAGCAGCCAAGAAAAGGGACTAGCGGTAGATACGCAGTATTTT.

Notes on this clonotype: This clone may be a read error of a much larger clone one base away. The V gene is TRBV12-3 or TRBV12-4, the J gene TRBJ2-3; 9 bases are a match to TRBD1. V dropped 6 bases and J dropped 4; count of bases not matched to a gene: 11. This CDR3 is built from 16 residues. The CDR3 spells CASSSHPGQGADTQYF. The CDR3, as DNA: TGTGCCAGCAGCTCTCACCCGGGACAGGGCGCAGATACGCAGTATTTT.

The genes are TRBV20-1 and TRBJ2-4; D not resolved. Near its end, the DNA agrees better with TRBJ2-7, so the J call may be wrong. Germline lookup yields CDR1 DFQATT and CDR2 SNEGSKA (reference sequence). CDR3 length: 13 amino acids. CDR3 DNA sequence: TGCAGTGCTAACCCGTATGACAACTACGAGCAGTACTTC. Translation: CSANPYDNYEQYF.

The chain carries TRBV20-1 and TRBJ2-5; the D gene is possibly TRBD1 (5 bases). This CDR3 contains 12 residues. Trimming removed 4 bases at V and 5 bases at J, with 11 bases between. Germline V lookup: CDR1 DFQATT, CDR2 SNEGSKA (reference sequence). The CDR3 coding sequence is TGCAGTGCTACAAGGGGTCGGGAGACCCAGTACTTC. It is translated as CSATRGRETQYF.

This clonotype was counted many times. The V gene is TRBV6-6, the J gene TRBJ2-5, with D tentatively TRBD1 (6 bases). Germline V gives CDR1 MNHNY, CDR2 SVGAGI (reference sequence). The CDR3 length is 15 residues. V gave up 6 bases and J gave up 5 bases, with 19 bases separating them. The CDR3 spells CASRLNRVTKETQYF. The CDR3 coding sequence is TGTGCCAGCAGGCTTAACAGGGTAACAAAGGAGACCCAGTACTTC.

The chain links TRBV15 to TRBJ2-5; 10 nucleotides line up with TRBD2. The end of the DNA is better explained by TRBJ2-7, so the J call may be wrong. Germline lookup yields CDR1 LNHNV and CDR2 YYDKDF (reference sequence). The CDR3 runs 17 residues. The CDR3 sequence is CATSRGNKGLATYEQYF. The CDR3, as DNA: TGTGCCACCAGCAGAGGCAATAAGGGACTAGCGACCTACGAGCAGTACTTC.

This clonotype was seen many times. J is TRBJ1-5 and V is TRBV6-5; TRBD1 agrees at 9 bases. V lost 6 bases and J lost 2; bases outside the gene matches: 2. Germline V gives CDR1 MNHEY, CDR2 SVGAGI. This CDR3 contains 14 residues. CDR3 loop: CASRRTGGNQPQHF. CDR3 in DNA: TGTGCCAGCAGGAGGACAGGGGGCAATCAGCCCCAGCATTTT.